This T cell receptor beta chain was recovered during a study of blood T cell repertoires in COVID-19. Cohort allocation depended upon clinical history that participants reported. The CDR3 spans 14 residues. The germline gives CDR1 MDHEN, CDR2 SYDVKM. V dropped 6 bases and J dropped 4; count of bases not matched to a gene: 6. Profiling relied on immunoSEQ multiplex PCR, and the TCRdb table lists in-frame clones only, not all of them. The sample lists around 200,000 clones, 75% to 90% occurring once. This TCR was sampled from a man aged 40-49 years who had recovered from COVID-19. J is TRBJ1-5 and V is TRBV28; 7 bases map to TRBD1. Sequenced sample: PBMCs or T cells enriched from blood (not recorded which). CDR3 nucleotide sequence: TGTGCCAGCAGCGGGACAGCCCAGAATCAGCCCCAGCATTTT. Encoded protein: CASSGTAQNQPQHF.